The following is a T cell receptor (beta chain) sequence with its context. Antigen unknown. The junction shows a germline mismatch at one end, possibly a read error. The length of the CDR3 is 19 residues. The V gene's germline CDR1 is MNHEY and CDR2 SVGEGT. This sample was included in a study of metastatic and nonmetastatic thyroid tumors. None of the patients had undergone any treatment ahead of thyroid surgery. TCRdb re-clonotyped the PCR reads through MiXCR. The sample contains around 23,000 clones, 20% to 25% of which appear only once. Study outcomes and limitations: A significant increase in TCR beta diversity was reportedly seen in malignant thyroid tumors relative to benign nodules, in blood and tumor.

The chain has TRBV6-2 or TRBV6-3 and TRBJ2-2; TRBD2 agrees at 15 bases. The receptor was derived from a male donor with papillary thyroid cancer or a benign thyroid nodule (not recorded which). Some clones in this sample may be carry-over from other donors' samples. Sequencing used blood. The CDR3 DNA reads as TGTGCCAGCATTTACTCGGGACTAGCGGGAGGACCGAACGCCGGGGAGCTGTTTTTT. This encodes CASIYSGLAGGPNAGELFF.